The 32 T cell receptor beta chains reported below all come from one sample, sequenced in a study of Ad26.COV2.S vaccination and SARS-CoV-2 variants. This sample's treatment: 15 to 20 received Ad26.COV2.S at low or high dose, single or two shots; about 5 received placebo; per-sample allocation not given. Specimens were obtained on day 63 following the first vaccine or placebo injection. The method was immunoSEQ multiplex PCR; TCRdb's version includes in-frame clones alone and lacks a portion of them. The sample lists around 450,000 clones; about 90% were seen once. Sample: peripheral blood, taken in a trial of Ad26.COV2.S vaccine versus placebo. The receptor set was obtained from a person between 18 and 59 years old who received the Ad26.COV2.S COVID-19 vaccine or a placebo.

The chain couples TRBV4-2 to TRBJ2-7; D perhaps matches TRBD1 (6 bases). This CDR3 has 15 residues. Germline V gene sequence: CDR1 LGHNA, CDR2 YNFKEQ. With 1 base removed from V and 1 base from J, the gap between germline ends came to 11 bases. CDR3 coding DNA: TGTGCCAGCAGCCAAGGGCATACAGGGTCCTACGAGCAGTACTTC. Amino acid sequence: CASSQGHTGSYEQYF.

The CDR3 here is CASSLVGGYGYTF. DNA for the CDR3: TGTGCCAGCAGTTTGGTCGGCGGCTATGGCTACACCTTC. V usage is TRBV12-3 or TRBV12-4 and J usage is TRBJ1-2; no clear D. This CDR3 comprises 13 residues. V was pared by 3 bases and J by 4 bases, with 9 bases between.

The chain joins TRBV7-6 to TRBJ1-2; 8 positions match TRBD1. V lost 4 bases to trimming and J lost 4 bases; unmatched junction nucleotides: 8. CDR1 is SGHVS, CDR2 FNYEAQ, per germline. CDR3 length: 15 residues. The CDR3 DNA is TGTGCCAGCAGCTCGTCAGGGGGCAGCGCCTATGGCTACACCTTC. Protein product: CASSSSGGSAYGYTF. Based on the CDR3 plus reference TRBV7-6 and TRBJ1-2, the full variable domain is GAGVSQSPRYKVTKRGQDVALRCDPISGHVSLYWYRQALGQGPEFLTYFNYEAQQDKSGLPNDRFSAERPEGSISTLTIQRTEQRDSAMYRCASSSSGGSAYGYTFGSGTRLTVV.

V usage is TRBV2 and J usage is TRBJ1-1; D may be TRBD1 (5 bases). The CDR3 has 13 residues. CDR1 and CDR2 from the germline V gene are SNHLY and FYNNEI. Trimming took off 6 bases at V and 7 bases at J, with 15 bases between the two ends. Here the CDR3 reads CASSGDFSLEAFF. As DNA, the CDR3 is TGTGCCAGCAGCGGGGACTTTTCCCTTGAAGCTTTCTTT.

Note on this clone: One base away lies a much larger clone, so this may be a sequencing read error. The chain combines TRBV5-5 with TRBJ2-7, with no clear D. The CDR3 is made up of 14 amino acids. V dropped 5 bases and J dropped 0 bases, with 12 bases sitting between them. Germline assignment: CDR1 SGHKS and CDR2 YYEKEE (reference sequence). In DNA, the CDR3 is TGTGCCAGCAGTTACGACTGGAGCTCCTACGAGCAGTACTTC. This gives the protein CASSYDWSSYEQYF.

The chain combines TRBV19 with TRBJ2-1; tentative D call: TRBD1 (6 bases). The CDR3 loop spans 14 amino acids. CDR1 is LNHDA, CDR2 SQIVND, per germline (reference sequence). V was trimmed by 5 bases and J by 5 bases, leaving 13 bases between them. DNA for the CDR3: TGTGCCAGTAGTCCCCTGGACAGAGACAATGAGCAGTTCTTC. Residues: CASSPLDRDNEQFF.

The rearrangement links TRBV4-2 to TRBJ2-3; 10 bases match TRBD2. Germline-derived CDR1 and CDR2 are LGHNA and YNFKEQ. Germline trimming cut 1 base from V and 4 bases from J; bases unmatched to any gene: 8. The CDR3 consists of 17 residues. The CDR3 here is CASSQGTSGSTADTQYF. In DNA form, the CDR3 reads TGTGCCAGCAGCCAAGGGACTAGCGGCAGCACAGCAGATACGCAGTATTTT.

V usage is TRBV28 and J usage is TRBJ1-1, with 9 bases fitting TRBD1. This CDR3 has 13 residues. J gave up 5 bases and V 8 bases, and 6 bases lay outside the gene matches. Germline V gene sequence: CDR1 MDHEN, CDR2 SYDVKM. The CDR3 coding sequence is TGTGCCAGCTCGGGACAGGGTGGAACTGAAGCTTTCTTT. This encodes CASSGQGGTEAFF.

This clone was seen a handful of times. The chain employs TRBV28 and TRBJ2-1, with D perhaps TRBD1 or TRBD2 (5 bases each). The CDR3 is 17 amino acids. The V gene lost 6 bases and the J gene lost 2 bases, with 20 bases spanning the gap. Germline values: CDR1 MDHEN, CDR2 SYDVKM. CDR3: CASSARPRDPAYNEQFF. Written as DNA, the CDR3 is TGTGCCAGCAGCGCCCGCCCCCGGGACCCGGCCTACAATGAGCAGTTCTTC.

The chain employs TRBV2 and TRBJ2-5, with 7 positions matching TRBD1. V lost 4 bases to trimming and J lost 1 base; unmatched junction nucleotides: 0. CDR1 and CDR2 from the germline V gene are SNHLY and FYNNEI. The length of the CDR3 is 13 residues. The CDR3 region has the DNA TGTGCCAGCAGTGGGGACAGCCAAGAGACCCAGTACTTC. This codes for CASSGDSQETQYF.

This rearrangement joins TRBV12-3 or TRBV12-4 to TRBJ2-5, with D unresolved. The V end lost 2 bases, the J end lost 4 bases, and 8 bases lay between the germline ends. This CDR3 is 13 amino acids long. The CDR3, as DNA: TGTGCCAGCAGTTTATACCAGCGAGAGACCCAGTACTTC. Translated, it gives CASSLYQRETQYF.

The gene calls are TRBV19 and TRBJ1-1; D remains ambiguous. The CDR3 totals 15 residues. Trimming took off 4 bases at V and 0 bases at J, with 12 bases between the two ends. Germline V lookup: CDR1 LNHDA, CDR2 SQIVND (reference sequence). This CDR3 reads CASSTRSGVNTEAFF. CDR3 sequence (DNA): TGTGCCAGTAGTACCCGGTCAGGAGTGAACACTGAAGCTTTCTTT.

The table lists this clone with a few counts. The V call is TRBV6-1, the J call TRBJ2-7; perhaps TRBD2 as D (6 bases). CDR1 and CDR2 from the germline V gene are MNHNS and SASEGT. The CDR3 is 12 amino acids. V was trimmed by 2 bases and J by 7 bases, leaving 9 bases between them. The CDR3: CASSELGTEQYF. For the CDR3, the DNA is TGTGCCAGCAGTGAATTGGGGACTGAGCAGTACTTC.

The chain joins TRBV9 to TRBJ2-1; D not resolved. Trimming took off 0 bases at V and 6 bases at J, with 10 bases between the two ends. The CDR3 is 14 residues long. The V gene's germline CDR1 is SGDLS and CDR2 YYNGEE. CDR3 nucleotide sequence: TGTGCCAGCAGCGTAGACGGCTCAACCAATGAGCAGTTCTTC. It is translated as CASSVDGSTNEQFF. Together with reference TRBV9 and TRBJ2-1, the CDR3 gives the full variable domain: DSGVTQTPKHLITATGQRVTLRCSPRSGDLSVYWYQQSLDQGLQFLIQYYNGEERAKGNILERFSAQQFPDLHSELNLSSLELGDSALYFCASSVDGSTNEQFFGPGTRLTVL.

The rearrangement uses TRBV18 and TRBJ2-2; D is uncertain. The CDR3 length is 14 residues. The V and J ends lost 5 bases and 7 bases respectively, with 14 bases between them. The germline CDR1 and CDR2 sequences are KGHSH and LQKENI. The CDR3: CASSSYIRDGELFF. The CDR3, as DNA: TGTGCCAGCTCATCCTATATCCGCGACGGGGAGCTGTTTTTT.

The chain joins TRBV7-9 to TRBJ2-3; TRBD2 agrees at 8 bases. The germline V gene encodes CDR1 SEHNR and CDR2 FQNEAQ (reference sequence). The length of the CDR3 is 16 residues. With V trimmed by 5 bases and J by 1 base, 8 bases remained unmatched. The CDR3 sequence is CASSPRGAGGTDTQYF. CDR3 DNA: TGTGCCAGCAGCCCCCGAGGAGCGGGAGGCACAGATACGCAGTATTTT.

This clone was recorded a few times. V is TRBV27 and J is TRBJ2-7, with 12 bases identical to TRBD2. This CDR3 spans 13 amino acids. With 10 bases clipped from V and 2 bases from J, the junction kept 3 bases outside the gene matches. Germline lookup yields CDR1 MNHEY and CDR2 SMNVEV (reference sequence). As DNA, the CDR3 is TGTGCCACCTGGACTAGCGGGGCCTACGAGCAGTACTTC. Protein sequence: CATWTSGAYEQYF.

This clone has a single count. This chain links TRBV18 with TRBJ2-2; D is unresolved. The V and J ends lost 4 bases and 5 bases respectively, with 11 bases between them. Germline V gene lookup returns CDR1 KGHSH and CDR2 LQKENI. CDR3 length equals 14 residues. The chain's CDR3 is CASSLVHETGELFF. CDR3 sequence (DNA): TGTGCCAGCTCACTCGTACATGAGACCGGGGAGCTGTTTTTT.

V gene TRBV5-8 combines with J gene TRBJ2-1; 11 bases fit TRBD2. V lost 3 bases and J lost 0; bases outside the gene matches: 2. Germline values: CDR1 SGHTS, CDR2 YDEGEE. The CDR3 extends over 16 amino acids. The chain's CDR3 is CASSSGLADSYNEQFF. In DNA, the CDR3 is TGTGCCAGCAGCTCGGGACTAGCGGACTCCTACAATGAGCAGTTCTTC.

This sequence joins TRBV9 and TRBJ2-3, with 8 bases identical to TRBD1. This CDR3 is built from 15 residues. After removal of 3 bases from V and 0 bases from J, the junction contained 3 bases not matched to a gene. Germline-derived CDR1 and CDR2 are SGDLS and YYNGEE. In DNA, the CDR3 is TGTGCCAGCAGCGCCTGGACAGGGAGCACAGATACGCAGTATTTT. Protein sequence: CASSAWTGSTDTQYF.

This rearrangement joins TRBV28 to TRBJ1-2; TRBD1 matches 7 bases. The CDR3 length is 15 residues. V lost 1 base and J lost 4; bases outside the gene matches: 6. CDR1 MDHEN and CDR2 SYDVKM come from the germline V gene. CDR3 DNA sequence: TGTGCCAGCAGTTTATTGGACAGGCTGATCTATGGCTACACCTTC. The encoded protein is CASSLLDRLIYGYTF.

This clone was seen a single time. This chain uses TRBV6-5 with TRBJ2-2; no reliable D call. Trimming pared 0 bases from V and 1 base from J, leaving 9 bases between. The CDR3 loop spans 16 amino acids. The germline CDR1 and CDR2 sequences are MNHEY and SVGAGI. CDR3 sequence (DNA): TGTGCCAGCAGTTACTCGGCCCCGGAGAACACCGGGGAGCTGTTTTTT. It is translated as CASSYSAPENTGELFF.

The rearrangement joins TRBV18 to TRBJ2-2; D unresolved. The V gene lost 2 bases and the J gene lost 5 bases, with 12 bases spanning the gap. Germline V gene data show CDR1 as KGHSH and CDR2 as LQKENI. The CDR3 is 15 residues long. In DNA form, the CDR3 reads TGTGCCAGCTCACCATCGCACTTAGTAACCGGGGAGCTGTTTTTT. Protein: CASSPSHLVTGELFF.

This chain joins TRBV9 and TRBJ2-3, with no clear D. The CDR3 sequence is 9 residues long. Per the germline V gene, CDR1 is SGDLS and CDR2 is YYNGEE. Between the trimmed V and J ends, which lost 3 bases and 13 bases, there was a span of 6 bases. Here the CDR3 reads CASSGSKYF. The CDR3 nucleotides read TGTGCCAGCAGCGGGAGTAAGTATTTT.

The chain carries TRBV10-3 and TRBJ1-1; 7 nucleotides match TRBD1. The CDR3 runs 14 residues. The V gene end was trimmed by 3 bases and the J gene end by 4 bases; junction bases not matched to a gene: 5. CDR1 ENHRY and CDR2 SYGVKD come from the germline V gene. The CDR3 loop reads CAISEDREITEAFF. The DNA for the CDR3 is TGTGCCATCAGTGAAGACAGGGAGATCACTGAAGCTTTCTTT.

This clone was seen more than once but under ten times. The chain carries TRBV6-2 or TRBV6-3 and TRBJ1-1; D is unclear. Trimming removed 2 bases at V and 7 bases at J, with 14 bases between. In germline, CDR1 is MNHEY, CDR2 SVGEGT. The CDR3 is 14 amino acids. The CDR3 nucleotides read TGTGCCAGCAGTTACGAAATGACGGTCCGTGAAGCTTTCTTT. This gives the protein CASSYEMTVREAFF.

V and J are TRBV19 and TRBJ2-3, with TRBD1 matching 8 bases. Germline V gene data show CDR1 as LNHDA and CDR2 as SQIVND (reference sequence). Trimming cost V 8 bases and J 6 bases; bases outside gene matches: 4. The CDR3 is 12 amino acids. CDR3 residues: CASQGASDTQYF. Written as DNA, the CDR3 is TGTGCCAGTCAGGGGGCATCTGATACGCAGTATTTT.

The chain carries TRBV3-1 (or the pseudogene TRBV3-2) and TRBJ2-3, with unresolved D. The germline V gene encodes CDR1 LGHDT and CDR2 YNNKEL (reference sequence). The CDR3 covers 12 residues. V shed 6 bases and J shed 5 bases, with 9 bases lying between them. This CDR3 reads CASRSKGDTQYF. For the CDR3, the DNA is TGTGCCAGCAGGTCGAAGGGAGATACGCAGTATTTT.

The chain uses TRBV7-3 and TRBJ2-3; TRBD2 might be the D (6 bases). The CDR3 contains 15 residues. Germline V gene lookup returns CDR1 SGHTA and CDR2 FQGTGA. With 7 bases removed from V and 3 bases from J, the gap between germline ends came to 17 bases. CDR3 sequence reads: CASMVGGKRTDTQYF. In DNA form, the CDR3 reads TGTGCCAGCATGGTCGGCGGGAAAAGGACAGATACGCAGTATTTT. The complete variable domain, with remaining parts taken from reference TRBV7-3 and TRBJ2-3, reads GAGVSQTPSNKVTEKGKYVELRCDPISGHTALYWYRQSLGQGPEFLIYFQGTGAADDSGLPNDRFFAVRPEGSVSTLKIQRTERGDSAVYLCASMVGGKRTDTQYFGPGTRLTVL.

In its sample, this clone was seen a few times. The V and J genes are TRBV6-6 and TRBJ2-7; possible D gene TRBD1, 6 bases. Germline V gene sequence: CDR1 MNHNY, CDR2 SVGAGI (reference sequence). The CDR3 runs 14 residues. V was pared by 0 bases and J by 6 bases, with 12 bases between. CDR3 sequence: CASSYSGAAGEQYF. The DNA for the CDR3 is TGTGCCAGCAGTTACTCGGGGGCGGCGGGCGAGCAGTACTTC.

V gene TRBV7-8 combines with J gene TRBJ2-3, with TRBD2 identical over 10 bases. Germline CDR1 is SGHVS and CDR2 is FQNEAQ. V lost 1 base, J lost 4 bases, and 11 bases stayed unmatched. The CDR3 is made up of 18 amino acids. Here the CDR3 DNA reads TGTGCCAGCAGCTTAGTATATAGGGCTAGCGGGAGTTCAGATACGCAGTATTTT. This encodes CASSLVYRASGSSDTQYF. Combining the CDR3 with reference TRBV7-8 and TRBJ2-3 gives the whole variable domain GAGVSQSPRYKVAKRGQDVALRCDPISGHVSLFWYQQALGQGPEFLTYFQNEAQLDKSGLPSDRFFAERPEGSVSTLKIQRTQQEDSAVYLCASSLVYRASGSSDTQYFGPGTRLTVL.

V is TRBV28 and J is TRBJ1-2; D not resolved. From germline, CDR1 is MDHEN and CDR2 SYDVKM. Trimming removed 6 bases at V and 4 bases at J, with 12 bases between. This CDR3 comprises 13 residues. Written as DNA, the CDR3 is TGTGCCAGCAGCCGGCAACAGCCCTATGGCTACACCTTC. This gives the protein CASSRQQPYGYTF.